This T cell receptor (beta chain) derives from a study of CD8+ T cells in alopecia areata. Study as a whole: Treatment comprised oral tofacitinib, 5 to 10 mg twice daily, in treated patients.

Following RNA extraction, reverse transcription yielded cDNA that acted as the sequencing template. Libraries were prepared by immunoSEQ multiplex PCR; TCRdb keeps only in-frame clonotypes and omits some of them. The data show some 170,000 clones, around 71% seen once. This clone has more than one count but fewer than ten. Other DNA sequences in this sample translate to the same CDR3. Sorted populations comprised CD4+ and CD8+ T cells obtained from PBMCs. V trimming: 4 bases; J trimming: 2 bases; junction bases outside the gene matches: 3. Germline CDR1 and CDR2: SGHRS and YFSETQ. The CDR3 totals 14 residues.

This rearrangement joins TRBV5-1 to TRBJ2-7, with TRBD1 matching 10 bases. The sequencing used CD8+ T cells sorted from blood, collected at week 0. This receptor was taken from a human donor with alopecia areata. The CDR3 loop is CASSPGQGAYEQYF. The CDR3 DNA reads as TGCGCCAGCAGCCCCGGACAGGGGGCCTACGAGCAGTACTTC.